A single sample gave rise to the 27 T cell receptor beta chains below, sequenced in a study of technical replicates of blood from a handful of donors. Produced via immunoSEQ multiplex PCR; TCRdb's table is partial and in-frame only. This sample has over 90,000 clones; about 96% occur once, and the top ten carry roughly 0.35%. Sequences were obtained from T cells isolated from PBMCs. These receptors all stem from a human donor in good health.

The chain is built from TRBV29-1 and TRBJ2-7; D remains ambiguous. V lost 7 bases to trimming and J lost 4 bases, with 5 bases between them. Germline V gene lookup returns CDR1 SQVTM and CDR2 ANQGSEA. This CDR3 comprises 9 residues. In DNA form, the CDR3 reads TGCAGCGGGCGGTACGAGCAGTACTTC. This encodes CSGRYEQYF.

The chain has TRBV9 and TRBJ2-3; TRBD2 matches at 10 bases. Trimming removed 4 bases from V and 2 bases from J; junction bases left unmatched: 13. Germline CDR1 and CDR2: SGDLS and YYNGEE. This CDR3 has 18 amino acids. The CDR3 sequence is CASSPSGGAGAVTDTQYF. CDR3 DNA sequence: TGTGCCAGCAGCCCGAGCGGGGGGGCGGGGGCTGTCACAGATACGCAGTATTTT.

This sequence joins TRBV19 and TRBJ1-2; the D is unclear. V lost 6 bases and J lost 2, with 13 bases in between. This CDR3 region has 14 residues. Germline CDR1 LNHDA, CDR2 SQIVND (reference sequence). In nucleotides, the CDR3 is TGTGCCAGTAGACCTATTACAGTCAACTATGGCTACACCTTC. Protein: CASRPITVNYGYTF.

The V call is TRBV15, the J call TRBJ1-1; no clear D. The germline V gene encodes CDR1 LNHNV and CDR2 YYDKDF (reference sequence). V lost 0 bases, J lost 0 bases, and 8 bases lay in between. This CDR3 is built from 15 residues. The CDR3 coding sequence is TGTGCCACCAGCAGAGATTGGGCCATGAACACTGAAGCTTTCTTT. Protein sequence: CATSRDWAMNTEAFF. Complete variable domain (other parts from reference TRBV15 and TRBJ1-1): DAMVIQNPRYQVTQFGKPVTLSCSQTLNHNVMYWYQQKSSQAPKLLFHYYDKDFNNEADTPDNFQSRRPNTSFCFLDIRSPGLGDTAMYLCATSRDWAMNTEAFFGQGTRLTVV.

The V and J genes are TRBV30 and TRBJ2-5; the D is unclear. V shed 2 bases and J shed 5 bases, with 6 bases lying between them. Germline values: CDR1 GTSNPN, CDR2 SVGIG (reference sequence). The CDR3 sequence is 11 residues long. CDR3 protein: CAWSPSETQYF. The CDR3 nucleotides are TGTGCCTGGAGTCCCTCGGAGACCCAGTACTTC. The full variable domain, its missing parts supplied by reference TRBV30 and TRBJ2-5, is SQTIHQWPATLVQPVGSPLSLECTVEGTSNPNLYWYRQAAGRGLQLLFYSVGIGQISSEVPQNLSASRPQDRQFILSSKKLLLSDSGFYLCAWSPSETQYFGPGTRLLVL.

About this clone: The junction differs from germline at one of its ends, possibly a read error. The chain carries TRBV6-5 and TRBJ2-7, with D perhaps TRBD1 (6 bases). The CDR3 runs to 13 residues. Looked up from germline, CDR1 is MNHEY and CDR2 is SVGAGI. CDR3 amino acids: CAGSWTVDYEQYF. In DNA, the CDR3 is TGTGCCGGCAGTTGGACAGTCGACTACGAGCAGTACTTC.

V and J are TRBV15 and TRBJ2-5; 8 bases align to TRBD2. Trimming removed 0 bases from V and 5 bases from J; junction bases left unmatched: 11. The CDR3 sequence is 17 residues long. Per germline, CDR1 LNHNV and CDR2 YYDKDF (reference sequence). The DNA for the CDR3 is TGTGCCACCAGCAGAGATCAATGGGCTAGCGGGTTCGAGACCCAGTACTTC. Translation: CATSRDQWASGFETQYF.

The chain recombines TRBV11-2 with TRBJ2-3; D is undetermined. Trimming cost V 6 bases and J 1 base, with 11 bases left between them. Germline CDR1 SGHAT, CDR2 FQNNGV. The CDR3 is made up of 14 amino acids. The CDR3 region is CASRVYRGTDTQYF. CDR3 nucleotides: TGTGCCAGCAGGGTCTATCGCGGCACAGATACGCAGTATTTT.

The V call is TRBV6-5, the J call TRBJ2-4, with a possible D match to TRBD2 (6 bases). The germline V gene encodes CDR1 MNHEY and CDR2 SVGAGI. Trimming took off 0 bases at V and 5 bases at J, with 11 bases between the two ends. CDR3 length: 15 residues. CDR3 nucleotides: TGTGCCAGCAGTTACTCGAAAAGGGAGGAAAACATTCAGTACTTC. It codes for CASSYSKREENIQYF.

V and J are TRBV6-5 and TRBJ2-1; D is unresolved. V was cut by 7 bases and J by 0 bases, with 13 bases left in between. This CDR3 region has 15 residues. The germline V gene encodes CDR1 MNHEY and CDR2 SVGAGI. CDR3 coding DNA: TGTGCCAGCACCCCAACATGGAGCTCCTACAATGAGCAGTTCTTC. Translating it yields CASTPTWSSYNEQFF.

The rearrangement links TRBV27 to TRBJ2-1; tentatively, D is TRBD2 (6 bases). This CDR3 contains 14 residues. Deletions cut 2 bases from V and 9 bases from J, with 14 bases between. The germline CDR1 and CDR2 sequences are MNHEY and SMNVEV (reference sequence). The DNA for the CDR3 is TGTGCCAGCAGTTTAAGTGTCGTGGGAGGTGAGCAGTTCTTC. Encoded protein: CASSLSVVGGEQFF.

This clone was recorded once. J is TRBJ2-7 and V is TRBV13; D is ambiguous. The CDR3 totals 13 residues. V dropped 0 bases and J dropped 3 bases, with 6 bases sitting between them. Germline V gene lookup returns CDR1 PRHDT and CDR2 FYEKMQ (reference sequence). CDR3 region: CASSLGGDYEQYF. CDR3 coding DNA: TGTGCCAGCAGCTTAGGGGGCGACTACGAGCAGTACTTC.

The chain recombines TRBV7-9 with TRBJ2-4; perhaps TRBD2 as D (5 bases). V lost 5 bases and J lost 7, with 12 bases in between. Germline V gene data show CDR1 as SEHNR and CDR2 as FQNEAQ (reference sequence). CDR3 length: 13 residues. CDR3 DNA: TGTGCCAGCAGCGTCCCTAGCACGAACATTCAGTACTTC. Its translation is CASSVPSTNIQYF.

CDR3 in amino acids: CASSAGGSNTGELFF. In nucleotides, the CDR3 is TGTGCCAGCAGTGCGGGGGGATCGAACACCGGGGAGCTGTTTTTT. This rearrangement joins TRBV9 to TRBJ2-2; 8 bases fit TRBD2. Germline assignment: CDR1 SGDLS and CDR2 YYNGEE. This CDR3 is built from 15 residues. Germline trimming cut 5 bases from V and 0 bases from J; bases unmatched to any gene: 3.

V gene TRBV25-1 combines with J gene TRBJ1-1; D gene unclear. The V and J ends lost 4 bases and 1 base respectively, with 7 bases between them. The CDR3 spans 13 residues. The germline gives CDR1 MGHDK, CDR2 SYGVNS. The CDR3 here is CASSGGGNTEAFF. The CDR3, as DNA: TGTGCCAGCAGTGGGGGAGGGAACACTGAAGCTTTCTTT.

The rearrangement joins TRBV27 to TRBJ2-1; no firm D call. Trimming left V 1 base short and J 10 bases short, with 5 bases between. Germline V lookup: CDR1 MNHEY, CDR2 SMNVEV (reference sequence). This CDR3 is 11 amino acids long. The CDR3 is CASSLYGEQFF. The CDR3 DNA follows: TGTGCCAGCAGTTTATACGGGGAGCAGTTCTTC.

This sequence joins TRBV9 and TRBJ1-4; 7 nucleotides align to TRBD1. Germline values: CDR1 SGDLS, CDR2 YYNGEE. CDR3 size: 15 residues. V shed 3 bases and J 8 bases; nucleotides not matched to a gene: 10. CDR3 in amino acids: CASSDLRDSREKLFF. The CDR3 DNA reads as TGTGCCAGCAGCGACCTCCGGGACAGTAGGGAAAAACTGTTTTTT. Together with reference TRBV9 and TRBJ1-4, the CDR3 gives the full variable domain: DSGVTQTPKHLITATGQRVTLRCSPRSGDLSVYWYQQSLDQGLQFLIQYYNGEERAKGNILERFSAQQFPDLHSELNLSSLELGDSALYFCASSDLRDSREKLFFGSGTQLSVL.

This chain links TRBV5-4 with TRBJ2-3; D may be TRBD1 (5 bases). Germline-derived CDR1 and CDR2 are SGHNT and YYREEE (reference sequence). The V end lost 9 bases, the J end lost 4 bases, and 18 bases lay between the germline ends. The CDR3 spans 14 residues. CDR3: CAIKSPREPDTQYF. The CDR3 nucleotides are TGTGCCATAAAAAGCCCCAGGGAACCAGATACGCAGTATTTT.

CDR3 sequence: CASSPPGDGANVLTF. CDR3 nucleotide sequence: TGTGCCAGCAGTCCCCCAGGGGACGGGGCCAACGTCCTGACTTTC. The gene calls are TRBV6-6 and TRBJ2-6; D is possibly TRBD1 (6 bases). The CDR3 contains 15 residues. V was pared by 5 bases and J by 4 bases, with 12 bases between. Germline V lookup: CDR1 MNHNY, CDR2 SVGAGI (reference sequence).

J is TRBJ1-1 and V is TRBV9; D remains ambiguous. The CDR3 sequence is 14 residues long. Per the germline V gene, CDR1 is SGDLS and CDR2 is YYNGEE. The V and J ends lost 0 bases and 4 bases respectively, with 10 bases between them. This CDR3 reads CASSVGAKVTEAFF. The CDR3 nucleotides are TGTGCCAGCAGCGTAGGGGCTAAAGTCACTGAAGCTTTCTTT.

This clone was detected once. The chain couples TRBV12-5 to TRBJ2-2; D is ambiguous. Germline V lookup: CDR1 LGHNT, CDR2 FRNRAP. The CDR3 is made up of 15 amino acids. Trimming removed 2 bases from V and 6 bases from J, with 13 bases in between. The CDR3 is CASGLLPGFPGELFF. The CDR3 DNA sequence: TGTGCTAGTGGTTTGCTACCAGGATTCCCCGGGGAGCTGTTTTTT.

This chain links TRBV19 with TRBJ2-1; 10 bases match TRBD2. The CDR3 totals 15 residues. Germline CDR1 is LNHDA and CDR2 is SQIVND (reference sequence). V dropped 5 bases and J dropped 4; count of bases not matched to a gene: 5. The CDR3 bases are TGTGCCAGTAGTCAAGGACTAGCGGAATACAATGAGCAGTTCTTC. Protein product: CASSQGLAEYNEQFF.

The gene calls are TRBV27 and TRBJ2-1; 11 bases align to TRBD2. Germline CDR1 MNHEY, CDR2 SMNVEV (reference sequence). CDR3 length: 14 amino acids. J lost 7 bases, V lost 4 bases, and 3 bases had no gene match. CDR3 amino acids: CASSSGTSGNEQFF. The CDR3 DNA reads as TGTGCCAGCAGTTCCGGGACTAGCGGAAATGAGCAGTTCTTC.

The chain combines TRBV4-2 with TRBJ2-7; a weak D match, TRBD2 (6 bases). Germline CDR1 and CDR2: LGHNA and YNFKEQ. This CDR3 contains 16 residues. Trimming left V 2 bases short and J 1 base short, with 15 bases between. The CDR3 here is CASSQYGGAGSYEQYF. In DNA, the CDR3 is TGTGCCAGCAGCCAATATGGAGGGGCAGGATCCTACGAGCAGTACTTC.

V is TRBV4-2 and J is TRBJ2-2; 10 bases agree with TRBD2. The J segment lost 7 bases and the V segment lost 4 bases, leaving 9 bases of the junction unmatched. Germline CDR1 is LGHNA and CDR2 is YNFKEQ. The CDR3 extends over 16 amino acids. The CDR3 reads CASSRPSGRVGGELFF. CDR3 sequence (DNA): TGTGCCAGCAGCCGCCCTAGCGGGAGAGTTGGCGGGGAGCTGTTTTTT.

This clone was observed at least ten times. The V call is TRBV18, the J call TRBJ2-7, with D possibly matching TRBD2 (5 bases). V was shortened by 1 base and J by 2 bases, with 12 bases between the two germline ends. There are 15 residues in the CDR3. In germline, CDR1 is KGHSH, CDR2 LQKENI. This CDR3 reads CASSPQGGGTYEQYF. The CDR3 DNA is TGTGCCAGCTCACCACAAGGAGGTGGTACCTACGAGCAGTACTTC. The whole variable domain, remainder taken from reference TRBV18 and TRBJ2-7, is NAGVMQNPRHLVRRRGQEARLRCSPMKGHSHVYWYRQLPEEGLKFMVYLQKENIIDESGMPKERFSAEFPKEGPSILRIQQVVRGDSAAYFCASSPQGGGTYEQYFGPGTRLTVT.

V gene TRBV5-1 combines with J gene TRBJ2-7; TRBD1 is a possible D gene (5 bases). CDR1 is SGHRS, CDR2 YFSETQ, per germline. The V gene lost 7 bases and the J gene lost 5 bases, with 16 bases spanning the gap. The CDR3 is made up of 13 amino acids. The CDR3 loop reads CASHLGEGDEQYF. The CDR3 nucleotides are TGCGCCAGCCATTTAGGAGAAGGGGACGAGCAGTACTTC.